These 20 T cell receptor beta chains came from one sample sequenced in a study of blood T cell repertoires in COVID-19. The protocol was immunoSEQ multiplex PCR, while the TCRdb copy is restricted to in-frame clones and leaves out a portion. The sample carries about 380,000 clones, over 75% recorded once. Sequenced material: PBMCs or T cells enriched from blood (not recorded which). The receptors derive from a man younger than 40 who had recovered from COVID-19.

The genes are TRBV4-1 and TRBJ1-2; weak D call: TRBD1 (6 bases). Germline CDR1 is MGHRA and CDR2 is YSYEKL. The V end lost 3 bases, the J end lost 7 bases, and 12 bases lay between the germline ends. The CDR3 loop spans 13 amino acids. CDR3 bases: TGCGCCAGCAGCCAGGGGGGGCTCGGTGGCTACACCTTC. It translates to CASSQGGLGGYTF.

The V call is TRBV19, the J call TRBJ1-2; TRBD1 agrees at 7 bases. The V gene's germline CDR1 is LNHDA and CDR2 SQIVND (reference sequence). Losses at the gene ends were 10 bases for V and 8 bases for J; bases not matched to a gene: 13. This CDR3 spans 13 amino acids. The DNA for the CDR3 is TGTGCCACGGGAACGGGGCAGGGGGAGGGCTACACCTTC. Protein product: CATGTGQGEGYTF.

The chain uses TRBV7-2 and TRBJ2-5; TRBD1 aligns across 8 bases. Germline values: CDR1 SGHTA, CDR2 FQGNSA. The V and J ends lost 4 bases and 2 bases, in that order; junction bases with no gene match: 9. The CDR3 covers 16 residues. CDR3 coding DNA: TGTGCCAGCAGCTCTCCGTACCGGGACAGGCAAGAGACCCAGTACTTC. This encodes CASSSPYRDRQETQYF.

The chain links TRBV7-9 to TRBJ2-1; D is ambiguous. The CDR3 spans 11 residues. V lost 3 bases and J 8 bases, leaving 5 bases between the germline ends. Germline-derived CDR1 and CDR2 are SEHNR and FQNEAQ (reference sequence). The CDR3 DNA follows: TGTGCCAGCAGCTTTGGGCATGAGCAGTTCTTC. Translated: CASSFGHEQFF.

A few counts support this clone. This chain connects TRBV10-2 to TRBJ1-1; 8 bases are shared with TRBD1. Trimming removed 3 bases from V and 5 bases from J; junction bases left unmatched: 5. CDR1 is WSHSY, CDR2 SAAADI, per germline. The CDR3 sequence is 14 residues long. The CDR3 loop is CASSDRQGATEAFF. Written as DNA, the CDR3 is TGCGCCAGCAGTGATAGGCAGGGGGCGACTGAAGCTTTCTTT.

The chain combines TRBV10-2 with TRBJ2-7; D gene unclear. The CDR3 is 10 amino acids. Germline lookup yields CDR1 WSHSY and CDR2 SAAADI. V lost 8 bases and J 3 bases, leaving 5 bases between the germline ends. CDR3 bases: TGCGCCAGCTCAAACTACGAGCAGTACTTC. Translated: CASSNYEQYF.

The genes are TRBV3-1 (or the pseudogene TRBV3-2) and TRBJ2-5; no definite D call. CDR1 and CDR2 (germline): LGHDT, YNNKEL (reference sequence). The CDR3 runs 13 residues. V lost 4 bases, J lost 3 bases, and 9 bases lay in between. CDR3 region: CASSPDFEETQYF. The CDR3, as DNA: TGTGCCAGCAGCCCAGATTTCGAAGAGACCCAGTACTTC.

CDR3 region: CASSSQGASNQPQHF. DNA for the CDR3: TGTGCCAGCAGCTCGCAGGGTGCAAGCAATCAGCCCCAGCATTTT. This chain joins TRBV7-2 and TRBJ1-5, with a possible D match to TRBD1 (5 bases). This CDR3 has 15 amino acids. Per germline, CDR1 SGHTA and CDR2 FQGNSA. V lost 4 bases and J lost 1, with 11 bases in between.

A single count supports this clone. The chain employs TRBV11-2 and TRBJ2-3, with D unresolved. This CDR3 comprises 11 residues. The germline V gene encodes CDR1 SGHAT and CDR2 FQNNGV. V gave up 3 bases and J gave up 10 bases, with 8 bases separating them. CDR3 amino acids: CASSFLGSQYF. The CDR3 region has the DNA TGTGCCAGCAGCTTCCTAGGTTCGCAGTATTTT.

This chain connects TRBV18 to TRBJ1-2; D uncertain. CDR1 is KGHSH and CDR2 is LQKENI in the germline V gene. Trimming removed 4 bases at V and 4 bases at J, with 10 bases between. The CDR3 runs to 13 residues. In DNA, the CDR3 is TGTGCCAGCTCACGAGGGCCCCCCTATGGCTACACCTTC. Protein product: CASSRGPPYGYTF.

The CDR3 region has the DNA TGTGCCAGCAGCAACCAACTAGCGGGGGGGCTGAGAACCTACGAGCAGTACTTC. Amino acids: CASSNQLAGGLRTYEQYF. This chain uses TRBV7-9 with TRBJ2-7; 13 nucleotides line up with TRBD2. V shed 5 bases, J shed 2 bases, and the junction held 12 bases outside the gene matches. The germline CDR1 and CDR2 sequences are SEHNR and FQNEAQ (reference sequence). This CDR3 has 18 amino acids.

The CDR3 sequence: CASTITGYYGYTF. For the CDR3, the DNA is TGTGCCAGCACAATTACAGGGTACTATGGCTACACCTTC. This chain connects TRBV2 to TRBJ1-2; tentatively, D is TRBD1 (6 bases). CDR1 SNHLY and CDR2 FYNNEI come from the germline V gene. V lost 7 bases to trimming and J lost 3 bases, with 12 bases between them. The CDR3 runs 13 residues.

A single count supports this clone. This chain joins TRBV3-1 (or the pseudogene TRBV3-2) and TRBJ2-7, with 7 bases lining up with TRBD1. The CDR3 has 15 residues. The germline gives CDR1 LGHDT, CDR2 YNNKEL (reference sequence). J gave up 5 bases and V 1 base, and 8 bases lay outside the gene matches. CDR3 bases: TGTGCCAGCAGCCAAGTTCCAGGGGGTGTCGACGAGCAGTACTTC. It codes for CASSQVPGGVDEQYF.

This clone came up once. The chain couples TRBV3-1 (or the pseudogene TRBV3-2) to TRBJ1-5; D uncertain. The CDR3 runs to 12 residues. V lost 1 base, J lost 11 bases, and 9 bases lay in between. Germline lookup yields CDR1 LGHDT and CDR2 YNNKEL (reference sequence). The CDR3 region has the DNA TGTGCCAGCAGCCAAGGATCCGGGACCCAGCATTTT. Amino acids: CASSQGSGTQHF.

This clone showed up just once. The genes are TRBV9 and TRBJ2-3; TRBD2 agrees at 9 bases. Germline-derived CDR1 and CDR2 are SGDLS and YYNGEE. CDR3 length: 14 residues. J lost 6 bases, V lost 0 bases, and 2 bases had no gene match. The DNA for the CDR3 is TGTGCCAGCAGCGTAGTTGCGGGGGGGGATACGCAGTATTTT. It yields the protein CASSVVAGGDTQYF.

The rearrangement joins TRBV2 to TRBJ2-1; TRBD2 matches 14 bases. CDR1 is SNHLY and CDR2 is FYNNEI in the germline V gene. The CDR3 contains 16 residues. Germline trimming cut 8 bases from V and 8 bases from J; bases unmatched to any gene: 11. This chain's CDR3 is CASGGLAGGPWDEQFF. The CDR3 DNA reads TGTGCCAGCGGAGGACTAGCGGGGGGCCCCTGGGATGAGCAGTTCTTC.

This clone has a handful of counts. Here the CDR3 reads CASSVLTGGGEKLFF. The CDR3 bases are TGTGCCAGCAGCGTCCTAACAGGGGGTGGGGAAAAACTGTTTTTT. The chain joins TRBV9 to TRBJ1-4; TRBD1 matches 8 bases. Germline V lookup: CDR1 SGDLS, CDR2 YYNGEE. The V and J ends lost 2 bases and 8 bases, in that order; junction bases with no gene match: 8. This CDR3 contains 15 residues.

Here the CDR3 reads CASSITQAGNTIYF. For the CDR3, the DNA is TGTGCCAGTAGTATTACACAGGCTGGAAACACCATATATTTT. V is TRBV19 and J is TRBJ1-3, with a tentative D call TRBD1 (5 bases). This CDR3 is 14 amino acids long. The germline V and J ends were trimmed by 3 bases and 2 bases, with 8 bases remaining between them. Germline values: CDR1 LNHDA, CDR2 SQIVND (reference sequence).

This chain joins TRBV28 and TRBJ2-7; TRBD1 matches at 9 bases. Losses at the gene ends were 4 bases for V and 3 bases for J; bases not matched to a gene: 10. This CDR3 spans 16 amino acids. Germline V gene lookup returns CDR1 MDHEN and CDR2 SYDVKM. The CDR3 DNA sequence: TGTGCCAGCAGTTCGACGACGAGGACAGGGGTCTACGAGCAGTACTTC. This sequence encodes CASSSTTRTGVYEQYF.

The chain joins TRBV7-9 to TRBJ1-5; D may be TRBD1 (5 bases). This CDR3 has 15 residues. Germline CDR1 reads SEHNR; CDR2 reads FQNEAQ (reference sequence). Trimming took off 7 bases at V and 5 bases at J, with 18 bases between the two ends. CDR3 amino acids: CASTSGGERHQPQHF. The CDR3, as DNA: TGTGCCAGCACCTCGGGGGGGGAAAGGCATCAGCCCCAGCATTTT.